The 9 T cell receptor beta chains in this list originate from one sample, sequenced in a study of blood T cell repertoires in COVID-19. The protocol was immunoSEQ multiplex PCR, while the TCRdb copy is restricted to in-frame clones and leaves out a portion. The profile shows over 350,000 clones, approximately 88% of them singletons. The sequencing input was PBMCs or T cells enriched from blood (not recorded which). These receptors were obtained from a woman aged 25 to 39 with acute COVID-19.

This sequence joins TRBV7-2 and TRBJ1-3; D gene unclear. CDR3 length: 14 residues. Per the germline V gene, CDR1 is SGHTA and CDR2 is FQGNSA. Trimming removed 3 bases from V and 2 bases from J, with 8 bases in between. Here the CDR3 DNA reads TGTGCCAGCAGCTTTGGACTGACTGGAAACACCATATATTTT. Residues: CASSFGLTGNTIYF.

This chain joins TRBV5-1 and TRBJ1-1; D not certain. The CDR3 sequence is 13 residues long. The V end lost 2 bases, the J end lost 2 bases, and 7 bases lay between the germline ends. CDR1 and CDR2 from the germline V gene are SGHRS and YFSETQ. In nucleotides, the CDR3 is TGCGCCAGCAGCTTTGAGCTAAACACTGAAGCTTTCTTT. Amino acids: CASSFELNTEAFF.

V is TRBV2 and J is TRBJ1-2; the match to TRBD1 covers 10 bases. The germline CDR1 and CDR2 sequences are SNHLY and FYNNEI. CDR3 length: 15 amino acids. V shed 6 bases, J shed 4 bases, and the junction held 8 bases outside the gene matches. The DNA of the CDR3 is TGTGCCAGCAGCGCTGACAGGGGGCTGGGCTATGGCTACACCTTC. It translates to CASSADRGLGYGYTF.

V and J are TRBV4-1 and TRBJ2-1; 9 nucleotides agree with TRBD2. Germline V gene lookup returns CDR1 MGHRA and CDR2 YSYEKL. CDR3 length: 15 amino acids. V lost 4 bases, J lost 5 bases, and 6 bases stayed unmatched. CDR3 sequence reads: CASSLSGGLNNEQFF. The DNA for the CDR3 is TGCGCCAGCAGCCTCAGCGGGGGGCTTAACAATGAGCAGTTCTTC.

This rearrangement joins TRBV5-4 to TRBJ1-2, with a weak D call TRBD1 (6 bases). V lost 3 bases to trimming and J lost 8 bases, with 17 bases between them. The germline V gene has CDR1 SGHNT and CDR2 YYREEE (reference sequence). The CDR3 covers 14 residues. CDR3 in amino acids: CASSWVPGAEGYTF. CDR3 coding DNA: TGTGCCAGCAGCTGGGTCCCAGGGGCCGAGGGCTACACCTTC.

This chain links TRBV30 with TRBJ1-2; weak D call: TRBD1 (5 bases). Trimming took off 6 bases at V and 4 bases at J, with 18 bases between the two ends. The CDR3 spans 14 residues. CDR1 GTSNPN and CDR2 SVGIG come from the germline V gene (reference sequence). CDR3 protein: CACAGGEDTYGYTF. For the CDR3, the DNA is TGTGCCTGCGCGGGCGGGGAGGACACCTATGGCTACACCTTC.

The chain couples TRBV27 to TRBJ1-1, with 7 positions matching TRBD1. The CDR3 covers 13 residues. Trimming at V came to 2 bases and at J to 6 bases, leaving 3 bases not matched to a gene. Per germline, CDR1 MNHEY and CDR2 SMNVEV (reference sequence). CDR3 sequence: CASSLRRGAEAFF. The DNA of the CDR3 is TGTGCCAGCAGTTTACGCAGGGGGGCTGAAGCTTTCTTT.

The chain uses TRBV27 and TRBJ1-2; perhaps TRBD1 as D (5 bases). Germline CDR1 MNHEY, CDR2 SMNVEV (reference sequence). The CDR3 totals 14 residues. Trimming took off 3 bases at V and 4 bases at J, with 12 bases between the two ends. CDR3 sequence reads: CASSFGGGFYGYTF. CDR3 in DNA: TGTGCCAGCAGTTTTGGCGGGGGGTTCTATGGCTACACCTTC.

This chain links TRBV7-3 with TRBJ1-1; 9 nucleotides match TRBD1. This CDR3 has 13 residues. The V and J ends lost 5 bases and 8 bases, in that order; junction bases with no gene match: 6. CDR1 SGHTA and CDR2 FQGTGA come from the germline V gene. CDR3 in DNA: TGTGCCAGCAGCAGTCCCGGGACAGGGGAAGCTTTCTTT. Protein: CASSSPGTGEAFF. Supplemented by reference TRBV7-3 and TRBJ1-1, the full variable domain reads GAGVSQTPSNKVTEKGKYVELRCDPISGHTALYWYRQSLGQGPEFLIYFQGTGAADDSGLPNDRFFAVRPEGSVSTLKIQRTERGDSAVYLCASSSPGTGEAFFGQGTRLTVV.